Following are 20 T cell receptor beta chains from one sample sequenced in a study of control samples from healthy donors and cancer patients. Libraries were prepared by immunoSEQ multiplex PCR; TCRdb keeps only in-frame clonotypes and omits some of them. The sample has roughly 150,000 clones, 93% seen once. Material: blood. All receptors derive from a man younger than 30 in good health.

The CDR3 bases are TGTGCCAGCAGCCAGCTTGACAGAAGCTCCTACAATGAGCAGTTCTTC. Its protein is CASSQLDRSSYNEQFF. The chain employs TRBV14 and TRBJ2-1; the D gene is possibly TRBD1 (5 bases). V was shortened by 3 bases and J by 0 bases, with 12 bases between the two germline ends. This CDR3 region has 16 residues. Germline loops: CDR1 SGHDN, CDR2 FVKESK.

The chain links TRBV5-5 to TRBJ1-2, with 8 bases that match TRBD1. Germline-derived CDR1 and CDR2 are SGHKS and YYEKEE (reference sequence). CDR3 length equals 15 residues. V lost 4 bases to trimming and J lost 3 bases; unmatched junction nucleotides: 8. This chain's CDR3 is CASSLARQGYYGYTF. The CDR3 coding sequence is TGTGCCAGCAGCCTGGCCCGACAGGGGTACTATGGCTACACCTTC. The variable domain in full, with the rest retrieved from reference TRBV5-5 and TRBJ1-2, is DAGVTQSPTHLIKTRGQQVTLRCSPISGHKSVSWYQQVLGQGPQFIFQYYEKEERGRGNFPDRFSARQFPNYSSELNVNALLLGDSALYLCASSLARQGYYGYTFGSGTRLTVV.

In nucleotides, the CDR3 is TGCGCCAGCAGCCAAGAATCCGGGACTAGCCGCTCCTACAATGAGCAGTTCTTC. Translation: CASSQESGTSRSYNEQFF. The chain uses TRBV4-1 and TRBJ2-1, with 9 nucleotides matching TRBD2. There are 18 residues in the CDR3. Trimming removed 0 bases from V and 0 bases from J; junction bases left unmatched: 6. Germline V gene lookup returns CDR1 MGHRA and CDR2 YSYEKL.

The chain joins TRBV7-9 to TRBJ2-2; no clear D gene. Germline V gene sequence: CDR1 SEHNR, CDR2 FQNEAQ (reference sequence). V lost 4 bases, J lost 8 bases, and 5 bases lay in between. This CDR3 is built from 11 residues. CDR3 protein: CASSSEGELFF. The DNA of the CDR3 is TGTGCCAGCAGCTCAGAGGGGGAGCTGTTTTTT.

The genes are TRBV25-1 and TRBJ1-1; tentatively, D is TRBD1 (5 bases). Per the germline V gene, CDR1 is MGHDK and CDR2 is SYGVNS. Trimming took 6 bases from V and 2 from J, leaving 13 bases between them. There are 14 residues in the CDR3. CDR3 residues: CASRAPGTNTEAFF. The CDR3 DNA reads TGTGCCAGCAGAGCCCCGGGGACCAACACTGAAGCTTTCTTT.

The chain employs TRBV5-8 and TRBJ1-5, with D tentatively TRBD1 (5 bases). Looked up from germline, CDR1 is SGHTS and CDR2 is YDEGEE. The V end lost 4 bases, the J end lost 0 bases, and 17 bases lay between the germline ends. The CDR3 covers 17 residues. The CDR3 loop is CASSAGLLGASNQPQHF. As DNA, the CDR3 is TGTGCCAGCAGCGCGGGACTCCTAGGGGCTAGCAATCAGCCCCAGCATTTT.

This chain uses TRBV25-1 with TRBJ2-7; 10 bases agree with TRBD1. Germline CDR1 is MGHDK and CDR2 is SYGVNS. The V segment lost 4 bases and the J segment 4 bases; nucleotides outside the gene matches: 1. CDR3 length: 13 residues. The CDR3 sequence: CASSGGQGYEQYF. DNA for the CDR3: TGTGCCAGCAGTGGGGGACAGGGGTACGAGCAGTACTTC.

The V gene is TRBV5-6, the J gene TRBJ2-1; 9 bases match TRBD1. The V and J ends lost 4 bases and 3 bases, in that order; junction bases with no gene match: 17. There are 19 residues in the CDR3. CDR1 is SGHDT, CDR2 YYEEEE, per germline. The CDR3 reads CASSLPRTGDRFIYNEQFF. DNA of the CDR3: TGTGCCAGCAGCCTCCCCCGGACAGGGGATCGTTTTATCTACAATGAGCAGTTCTTC.

The chain is built from TRBV6-6 and TRBJ1-6; the match to TRBD1 covers 7 bases. Per the germline V gene, CDR1 is MNHNY and CDR2 is SVGAGI (reference sequence). J gave up 8 bases and V 6 bases, and 7 bases lay outside the gene matches. The CDR3 totals 14 residues. DNA of the CDR3: TGTGCCAGCAGCCTGACAGGGCAATATTCACCCCTCCACTTT. Translated: CASSLTGQYSPLHF.

This sequence joins TRBV11-2 and TRBJ1-2; D uncertain. V was shortened by 5 bases and J by 4 bases, with 8 bases between the two germline ends. Germline lookup yields CDR1 SGHAT and CDR2 FQNNGV. CDR3 size: 12 residues. CDR3 protein: CASSPGLYGYTF. As DNA, the CDR3 is TGTGCCAGCAGCCCCGGTCTCTATGGCTACACCTTC.

This chain connects TRBV19 to TRBJ2-7; weak D call: TRBD2 (6 bases). This CDR3 comprises 11 residues. Germline CDR1 is LNHDA and CDR2 is SQIVND (reference sequence). Between the trimmed V and J ends, which lost 8 bases and 7 bases, there was a span of 12 bases. The DNA for the CDR3 is TGTGCCAGTCAGGGCCGGGGGGAGCAGTACTTC. It codes for CASQGRGEQYF. The full variable domain, in which reference TRBV19 and TRBJ2-7 provide the parts outside the CDR3, is DGGITQSPKYLFRKEGQNVTLSCEQNLNHDAMYWYRQDPGQGLRLIYYSQIVNDFQKGDIAEGYSVSREKKESFPLTVTSAQKNPTAFYLCASQGRGEQYFGPGTRLTVT.

The chain uses TRBV3-1 (or the pseudogene TRBV3-2) and TRBJ2-1; D ambiguous. Per the germline V gene, CDR1 is LGHDT and CDR2 is YNNKEL (reference sequence). Trimming cost V 4 bases and J 5 bases, with 21 bases left between them. This CDR3 region has 17 residues. The CDR3 is CASSPGTVTSRDNEQFF. For the CDR3, the DNA is TGTGCCAGCAGCCCTGGAACCGTCACAAGTAGGGACAATGAGCAGTTCTTC.

The J gene is TRBJ2-4, the V gene TRBV5-1; 10 nucleotides agree with TRBD2. Germline trimming cut 0 bases from V and 8 bases from J; bases unmatched to any gene: 5. The CDR3 consists of 15 residues. Germline CDR1 and CDR2: SGHRS and YFSETQ. CDR3 nucleotide sequence: TGCGCCAGCAGCTTGGCCAGCGGGAGGGCCGACATTCAGTACTTC. Its protein is CASSLASGRADIQYF. The full variable domain, its missing parts supplied by reference TRBV5-1 and TRBJ2-4, is KAGVTQTPRYLIKTRGQQVTLSCSPISGHRSVSWYQQTPGQGLQFLFEYFSETQRNKGNFPGRFSGRQFSNSRSEMNVSTLELGDSALYLCASSLASGRADIQYFGAGTRLSVL.

The gene calls are TRBV6-2 or TRBV6-3 and TRBJ2-2, with no clear D. With 0 bases removed from V and 7 bases from J, the gap between germline ends came to 9 bases. Germline CDR1 reads MNHEY; CDR2 reads SVGEGT. The CDR3 runs 14 residues. This CDR3 is CASSYSGDDGELFF. CDR3 nucleotide sequence: TGTGCCAGCAGTTACTCTGGGGATGACGGGGAGCTGTTTTTT.

The rearrangement links TRBV7-9 to TRBJ2-1; D is tentatively TRBD1 or TRBD2 (5 bases each). Looked up from germline, CDR1 is SEHNR and CDR2 is FQNEAQ (reference sequence). Trimming left V 5 bases short and J 8 bases short, with 10 bases between. This CDR3 is built from 12 residues. For the CDR3, the DNA is TGTGCCAGCAGCCGGGACGGTGATGAGCAGTTCTTC. This gives the protein CASSRDGDEQFF.

This clone has more than one count but fewer than ten. Distinct nucleotide sequences in the sample also encode this CDR3. The chain is built from TRBV7-9 and TRBJ1-1; weak D call: TRBD1 (5 bases). V lost 1 base and J 8 bases, leaving 11 bases between the germline ends. Germline V gene data show CDR1 as SEHNR and CDR2 as FQNEAQ (reference sequence). There are 13 residues in the CDR3. The CDR3 sequence is CASSLGRGDEAFF. CDR3 bases: TGTGCCAGCAGCTTAGGACGGGGCGACGAAGCTTTCTTT.

The chain employs TRBV19 and TRBJ2-1; D unresolved. Germline loops: CDR1 LNHDA, CDR2 SQIVND (reference sequence). Trimming took 6 bases from V and 7 from J, leaving 7 bases between them. The CDR3 extends over 11 amino acids. CDR3 amino acids: CASRSWNEQFF. CDR3 DNA sequence: TGTGCCAGTAGATCCTGGAATGAGCAGTTCTTC.

The chain has TRBV30 and TRBJ1-1; D gene unclear. The CDR3 contains 11 residues. The germline CDR1 and CDR2 sequences are GTSNPN and SVGIG (reference sequence). The ends were cut back, 4 bases at V and 1 base at J, with 4 bases in the middle. The CDR3 here is CAWKGNTEAFF. The CDR3 DNA reads as TGTGCCTGGAAAGGGAACACTGAAGCTTTCTTT. The full variable domain, with the rest looked up from reference TRBV30 and TRBJ1-1, is SQTIHQWPATLVQPVGSPLSLECTVEGTSNPNLYWYRQAAGRGLQLLFYSVGIGQISSEVPQNLSASRPQDRQFILSSKKLLLSDSGFYLCAWKGNTEAFFGQGTRLTVV.

The chain employs TRBV19 and TRBJ1-5; TRBD1 agrees at 7 bases. CDR3 length: 14 residues. V was pared by 6 bases and J by 6 bases, with 8 bases of the junction left unmatched. Germline CDR1 LNHDA, CDR2 SQIVND (reference sequence). CDR3 sequence: CASSDDREIQPQHF. The CDR3 DNA reads as TGTGCCAGTAGCGATGACAGGGAAATTCAGCCCCAGCATTTT.

This chain joins TRBV7-2 and TRBJ2-7; 10 bases are a match to TRBD2. CDR1 SGHTA and CDR2 FQGNSA come from the germline V gene. This CDR3 contains 16 residues. V lost 3 bases and J lost 0; bases outside the gene matches: 5. The CDR3 spells CASSFGLAESSYEQYF. The CDR3 DNA reads TGTGCCAGCAGCTTCGGACTAGCGGAAAGCTCCTACGAGCAGTACTTC.